A single sample gave rise to the 25 T cell receptor beta chains below, sequenced in a study of blood T cell repertoires in COVID-19. The assay was immunoSEQ multiplex PCR, and TCRdb's table has in-frame clones only and misses some. In the table there are over 110,000 clones, approximately 88% of which are singletons. Sequencing was done on a sample of peripheral blood. The receptors originated from a human donor in a cohort sampled during active COVID-19.

This chain connects TRBV6-6 to TRBJ1-5; 7 bases map to TRBD1. After removal of 6 bases from V and 1 base from J, the junction contained 6 bases not matched to a gene. CDR3 length: 15 amino acids. Germline V gene lookup returns CDR1 MNHNY and CDR2 SVGAGI (reference sequence). The CDR3 DNA follows: TGTGCCAGCAGGACAGGGCCGGGGAGCAATCAGCCCCAGCATTTT. Translated: CASRTGPGSNQPQHF.

This rearrangement joins TRBV6-6 to TRBJ1-1, with D maybe TRBD1 (5 bases). Germline CDR1 reads MNHNY; CDR2 reads SVGAGI (reference sequence). The CDR3 runs to 13 residues. The V and J ends lost 2 bases and 7 bases respectively, with 11 bases between them. CDR3 sequence reads: CASSYRRGVEAFF. The CDR3 DNA follows: TGTGCCAGCAGTTACCGGAGGGGAGTTGAAGCTTTCTTT.

The chain couples TRBV6-5 to TRBJ1-3, with D possibly matching TRBD1 (6 bases). The CDR3 length is 13 residues. Germline lookup yields CDR1 MNHEY and CDR2 SVGAGI. CDR3 sequence (DNA): TGTGCTTTACAGGGAGTAGGGGGAAACACCATATATTTT. The encoded protein is CALQGVGGNTIYF.

V and J are TRBV5-1 and TRBJ2-3; TRBD2 matches at 10 bases. After removal of 0 bases from V and 0 bases from J, the junction contained 7 bases not matched to a gene. Germline V gene lookup returns CDR1 SGHRS and CDR2 YFSETQ. CDR3 length equals 18 residues. The CDR3 DNA is TGCGCCAGCAGCTTGGGGGTGCTAGCGGGGGCTAGCACAGATACGCAGTATTTT. This encodes CASSLGVLAGASTDTQYF.

This chain joins TRBV14 and TRBJ2-3; TRBD2 aligns across 7 bases. Germline CDR1 SGHDN, CDR2 FVKESK. The V gene end was trimmed by 6 bases and the J gene end by 1 base; junction bases not matched to a gene: 1. CDR3 length equals 13 residues. The CDR3, as DNA: TGTGCCAGCAGTCTAGCGGGCACAGATACGCAGTATTTT. This gives the protein CASSLAGTDTQYF.

This sequence joins TRBV11-2 and TRBJ1-3; the D is unclear. Per germline, CDR1 SGHAT and CDR2 FQNNGV. The V and J ends lost 1 base and 0 bases respectively, with 10 bases between them. The CDR3 runs to 16 residues. The CDR3 protein is CASSLVSGHSGNTIYF. The CDR3 bases are TGTGCCAGCAGCTTAGTTTCGGGTCACTCTGGAAACACCATATATTTT.

This sequence joins TRBV4-2 and TRBJ1-5, with D unclear. V was shortened by 0 bases and J by 3 bases, with 9 bases between the two germline ends. The CDR3 has 15 amino acids. Germline loops: CDR1 LGHNA, CDR2 YNFKEQ. CDR3 loop: CASSQEPSPNQPQHF. DNA of the CDR3: TGTGCCAGCAGCCAAGAGCCCAGTCCCAATCAGCCCCAGCATTTT.

The genes are TRBV27 and TRBJ2-5; 10 nucleotides align to TRBD1. The V and J ends lost 0 bases and 5 bases, in that order; junction bases with no gene match: 3. The CDR3 spans 15 residues. Per the germline V gene, CDR1 is MNHEY and CDR2 is SMNVEV (reference sequence). CDR3 DNA: TGTGCCAGCAGTTTATCGACAGGGGGCGGGGAGACCCAGTACTTC. Translating gives CASSLSTGGGETQYF.

The chain links TRBV12-3 or TRBV12-4 to TRBJ2-7, with D unclear. The CDR3 spans 13 residues. The V end lost 5 bases, the J end lost 0 bases, and 8 bases lay between the germline ends. The CDR3 protein is CASSPPDSYEQYF. The CDR3 nucleotides read TGTGCCAGCAGTCCACCAGACTCCTACGAGCAGTACTTC.

The J gene is TRBJ1-6, the V gene TRBV16; D is perhaps TRBD1 (6 bases). The germline V gene encodes CDR1 KGHSY and CDR2 FQNENV. The germline V and J ends were trimmed by 5 bases and 5 bases, with 13 bases remaining between them. CDR3 length equals 15 residues. CDR3 amino acids: CASSKQGIHNSPLHF. The CDR3 coding sequence is TGTGCCAGCAGCAAACAGGGAATCCATAATTCACCCCTCCACTTT.

This clone has only one observation. V gene TRBV7-2 combines with J gene TRBJ2-4, with 9 bases identical to TRBD1. After removal of 5 bases from V and 1 base from J, the junction contained 6 bases not matched to a gene. This CDR3 is built from 16 residues. Looked up from germline, CDR1 is SGHTA and CDR2 is FQGNSA. CDR3 region: CASSKQGAGAKNIQYF. CDR3 sequence (DNA): TGTGCCAGCAGCAAACAGGGGGCTGGGGCCAAAAACATTCAGTACTTC.

The chain has TRBV7-2 and TRBJ1-3, with 7 bases identical to TRBD1. This CDR3 contains 16 residues. V was pared by 2 bases and J by 0 bases, with 4 bases of the junction left unmatched. Germline CDR1 reads SGHTA; CDR2 reads FQGNSA. CDR3 DNA sequence: TGTGCCAGCAGCTTAAACAGGGGTTTCTCTGGAAACACCATATATTTT. Translation gives CASSLNRGFSGNTIYF.

This clone has just one count. The chain carries TRBV5-4 and TRBJ1-2, with D perhaps TRBD1 (5 bases). The germline gives CDR1 SGHNT, CDR2 YYREEE (reference sequence). Trimming left V 0 bases short and J 8 bases short, with 14 bases between. CDR3 length: 14 residues. This CDR3 reads CASSLASGVGGYTF. Written as DNA, the CDR3 is TGTGCCAGCAGCTTGGCCTCGGGGGTAGGGGGCTACACCTTC.

J is TRBJ2-7 and V is TRBV11-2, with TRBD1 identical over 8 bases. With 6 bases clipped from V and 7 bases from J, the junction kept 14 bases outside the gene matches. The CDR3 extends over 15 amino acids. In germline, CDR1 is SGHAT, CDR2 FQNNGV. The CDR3 bases are TGTGCCAGCAGGTTCGCAGGGGGCGCGACTAGGGAGCAGTACTTC. This gives the protein CASRFAGGATREQYF.

The chain recombines TRBV7-2 with TRBJ1-2; D is uncertain. Trimming cost V 4 bases and J 8 bases, with 14 bases left between them. This CDR3 region has 13 residues. Germline V gene lookup returns CDR1 SGHTA and CDR2 FQGNSA. The CDR3 DNA reads as TGTGCCAGCAGCTCCCGGGTCCAGCGCGGCTACACCTTC. It encodes CASSSRVQRGYTF.

This rearrangement joins TRBV11-2 to TRBJ2-3; the D is unclear. Germline-derived CDR1 and CDR2 are SGHAT and FQNNGV. This CDR3 is built from 16 residues. V was shortened by 5 bases and J by 1 base, with 16 bases between the two germline ends. The chain's CDR3 is CASSPPGRRGTDTQYF. In DNA form, the CDR3 reads TGTGCCAGCAGCCCCCCCGGTCGGAGAGGCACAGATACGCAGTATTTT.

V is TRBV6-2 or TRBV6-3 and J is TRBJ2-5; D gene uncertain. The V gene's germline CDR1 is MNHEY and CDR2 SVGEGT. The V end was cut by 5 bases, the J end by 0 bases, with 7 bases between. The CDR3 is 13 amino acids. The CDR3 sequence is CASSSEYQETQYF. CDR3 DNA sequence: TGTGCCAGCAGTAGTGAGTACCAAGAGACCCAGTACTTC.

CDR3 residues: CASSPTSAGGLEQYF. CDR3 nucleotides: TGTGCCAGCAGCCCAACTAGCGCTGGGGGCTTGGAGCAGTACTTC. The chain carries TRBV5-4 and TRBJ2-7; D is possibly TRBD2 (7 bases). Germline CDR1 is SGHNT and CDR2 is YYREEE (reference sequence). Trimming stripped 4 bases from V and 7 bases from J, with 21 bases between. The length of the CDR3 is 15 residues.

This chain uses TRBV7-8 with TRBJ1-2; maybe TRBD1 (6 bases). In germline, CDR1 is SGHVS, CDR2 FQNEAQ. Trimming removed 5 bases at V and 2 bases at J, with 21 bases between. This CDR3 spans 17 amino acids. CDR3 in amino acids: CASSPRTVPSWNYGYTF. CDR3 nucleotides: TGTGCCAGCAGCCCTAGGACAGTTCCCAGTTGGAACTATGGCTACACCTTC.

The rearrangement joins TRBV2 to TRBJ2-2, with TRBD2 as a possible D gene (5 bases). Germline V lookup: CDR1 SNHLY, CDR2 FYNNEI. The germline V and J ends were trimmed by 4 bases and 5 bases, with 11 bases remaining between them. The length of the CDR3 is 14 residues. The CDR3 DNA follows: TGTGCCAGCAGTGGCCGGGCGGGTACCGGGGAGCTGTTTTTT. Translation: CASSGRAGTGELFF.

As DNA, the CDR3 is TGTGCCAGCAGCACAGACGGCGGGGAGGGCGAGCAGTACTTC. It is translated as CASSTDGGEGEQYF. The chain carries TRBV7-9 and TRBJ2-7, with 7 bases identical to TRBD2. Germline trimming cut 5 bases from V and 6 bases from J; bases unmatched to any gene: 10. Germline CDR1 reads SEHNR; CDR2 reads FQNEAQ (reference sequence). The CDR3 extends over 14 amino acids.

This chain links TRBV4-2 with TRBJ1-4; maybe TRBD1 (5 bases). Trimming took 6 bases from V and 0 from J, leaving 17 bases between them. The CDR3 spans 17 residues. Germline V lookup: CDR1 LGHNA, CDR2 YNFKEQ. DNA for the CDR3: TGTGCCAGCAGGCTCCGGGGGATAGTTGCAACTAATGAAAAACTGTTTTTT. Translating it yields CASRLRGIVATNEKLFF.

The J gene is TRBJ2-3, the V gene TRBV30, with a possible D match to TRBD2 (7 bases). V lost 3 bases and J lost 2, with 9 bases in between. The CDR3 runs 13 residues. Germline V lookup: CDR1 GTSNPN, CDR2 SVGIG (reference sequence). The CDR3: CAWSGGHTDTQYF. For the CDR3, the DNA is TGTGCCTGGAGCGGGGGGCACACAGATACGCAGTATTTT.

This chain joins TRBV6-6 and TRBJ2-5; 7 bases are shared with TRBD2. V gave up 7 bases and J gave up 5 bases; unmatched junction bases: 13. CDR1 MNHNY and CDR2 SVGAGI come from the germline V gene (reference sequence). The CDR3 has 15 amino acids. The CDR3 is CASTLGGVVGETQYF. CDR3 DNA: TGTGCCAGCACCCTGGGGGGGGTGGTTGGGGAGACCCAGTACTTC.

The chain is built from TRBV14 and TRBJ1-1; D gene uncertain. Trimming took off 3 bases at V and 9 bases at J, with 11 bases between the two ends. The CDR3 has 12 residues. CDR1 SGHDN and CDR2 FVKESK come from the germline V gene. CDR3 coding DNA: TGTGCCAGCAGCCACCGGAGAACCCAAGCTTTCTTT. This sequence encodes CASSHRRTQAFF. Variable domain in full (rest from reference TRBV14 and TRBJ1-1): EAGVTQFPSHSVIEKGQTVTLRCDPISGHDNLYWYRRVMGKEIKFLLHFVKESKQDESGMPNNRFLAERTGGTYSTLKVQPAELEDSGVYFCASSHRRTQAFFGQGTRLTVV.